This TCR beta chain was captured in a study of T cells after yellow fever vaccination. Study-level information: Researchers used SMART-Seq v4 Ultra Low Input to prepare fractions that had low cell numbers.

Germline lookup yields CDR1 LGHNA and CDR2 YSLEER. The CDR3 runs 15 residues. The germline V and J ends were trimmed by 4 bases and 4 bases, with 14 bases remaining between them. TCRdb independently ran MiXCR on the 5' RACE reads; one entry per CDR3 protein. The repertoire has around 340,000 distinct CDR3 sequences, 8.5% to 9% of them found once; the top ten carry approximately 19%. With respect to this clonotype: Its antigen is currently unknown.

The study's findings and limits: The study noted that FACS-sorted repertoires could contain abundant clonotypes contaminating from the bulk population. Weaker, the secondary response peaked sooner, at day 5 versus 15. Re-detected after boosting: most primary clones, 96% of CD4 and 75% to 90% of CD8.

The receptor was derived from a man younger than 35 who received the YFV17D yellow fever vaccine. The V call is TRBV4-3, the J call TRBJ1-5; D unresolved. The material sequenced was PBMCs, taken on the day of the first yellow fever vaccination. The CDR3 loop is CASSLSRNGNQPQHF. The CDR3 coding sequence is TGCGCCAGCAGCCTATCCCGGAATGGAAATCAGCCCCAGCATTTT.